These 23 T cell receptor beta chains were all obtained from the same sample, sequenced in a study of shared clonotypes between healthy human individuals. Clones were read by immunoSEQ multiplex PCR, and TCRdb kept only the in-frame ones, dropping some. The sample has around 2.5 million clones; 90% to 95% are singletons. Sequenced input: naive CD4+ T cells from PBMCs. Subset here: CD45RA+ positively selected. The receptors originated from a man younger than 35 in good health. Some clones in this sample may be carry-over from other donors' samples.

This clone was seen a single time. This chain uses TRBV5-6 with TRBJ1-1; TRBD1 matches at 11 bases. Per the germline V gene, CDR1 is SGHDT and CDR2 is YYEEEE. This CDR3 contains 15 residues. J was trimmed by 4 bases and V by 4 bases; bases with no gene match: 6. DNA for the CDR3: TGTGCCAGCAGCCGTCCCGGGACAGGGGGCACTGAAGCTTTCTTT. Protein product: CASSRPGTGGTEAFF.

A single count supports this clone. The genes are TRBV28 and TRBJ2-3; possible D gene TRBD2, 5 bases. The CDR3 extends over 13 amino acids. V dropped 4 bases and J dropped 3 bases, with 8 bases sitting between them. Germline V gene data show CDR1 as MDHEN and CDR2 as SYDVKM. The CDR3 sequence: CASSSLETDTQYF. As DNA, the CDR3 is TGTGCCAGCAGTTCACTAGAAACAGATACGCAGTATTTT.

J is TRBJ1-2 and V is TRBV5-1; D not resolved. Trimming left V 1 base short and J 7 bases short, with 8 bases between. The CDR3 length is 12 residues. Germline lookup yields CDR1 SGHRS and CDR2 YFSETQ. In nucleotides, the CDR3 is TGCGCCAGCAGCTTGTTCGGGGTTGGCTACACCTTC. Amino acid sequence: CASSLFGVGYTF. Combining the CDR3 with reference TRBV5-1 and TRBJ1-2 gives the whole variable domain KAGVTQTPRYLIKTRGQQVTLSCSPISGHRSVSWYQQTPGQGLQFLFEYFSETQRNKGNFPGRFSGRQFSNSRSEMNVSTLELGDSALYLCASSLFGVGYTFGSGTRLTVV.

This chain uses TRBV2 with TRBJ2-3, with 13 bases that match TRBD2. Germline values: CDR1 SNHLY, CDR2 FYNNEI. The J segment lost 8 bases and the V segment lost 10 bases, leaving 18 bases of the junction unmatched. CDR3 length: 17 residues. The CDR3 DNA reads TGTGCCACCCCTTCAGGGACTAGCGGGGCCCTGACAAGTACGCAGTATTTT. Its translation: CATPSGTSGALTSTQYF.

This chain connects TRBV7-2 to TRBJ2-7, with D perhaps TRBD2 (6 bases). This CDR3 has 15 amino acids. Per the germline V gene, CDR1 is SGHTA and CDR2 is FQGNSA. Trimming removed 3 bases at V and 1 base at J, with 13 bases between. The CDR3 DNA follows: TGTGCCAGCAGCTTTAGAGGGAGGTTGTCCTACGAGCAGTACTTC. It translates to CASSFRGRLSYEQYF.

This clone was seen once. The chain carries TRBV11-2 and TRBJ2-2; 8 bases map to TRBD1. This CDR3 is built from 16 residues. V lost 3 bases, J lost 4 bases, and 7 bases stayed unmatched. The germline CDR1 and CDR2 sequences are SGHAT and FQNNGV. The DNA of the CDR3 is TGTGCCAGCAGCTTCAGGGGGCTGGGGGGCACCGGGGAGCTGTTTTTT. Its protein is CASSFRGLGGTGELFF.

The V call is TRBV5-1, the J call TRBJ1-4; no clear D gene. Per germline, CDR1 SGHRS and CDR2 YFSETQ. Trimming removed 4 bases from V and 6 bases from J, with 7 bases in between. CDR3 size: 12 residues. Written as DNA, the CDR3 is TGCGCCAGCAGCCCTGGATATGAAAAACTGTTTTTT. Amino acids: CASSPGYEKLFF.

This clone came up once. The CDR3 DNA sequence: TGTGCCATCAGACCCTCGGACAGGGAGGATTACGAGCAGTACTTC. The encoded protein is CAIRPSDREDYEQYF. The V gene is TRBV10-3, the J gene TRBJ2-7; the match to TRBD1 covers 8 bases. Germline V gives CDR1 ENHRY, CDR2 SYGVKD. With V trimmed by 6 bases and J by 4 bases, 11 bases remained unmatched. The CDR3 has 15 residues.

The genes are TRBV5-1 and TRBJ2-7; weak D call: TRBD1 (6 bases). Trimming removed 5 bases from V and 0 bases from J, with 18 bases in between. There are 16 residues in the CDR3. Germline lookup yields CDR1 SGHRS and CDR2 YFSETQ. CDR3 in amino acids: CASSWRGGPSSYEQYF. CDR3 sequence (DNA): TGCGCCAGCAGTTGGAGAGGGGGACCAAGCTCCTACGAGCAGTACTTC.

The chain combines TRBV5-1 with TRBJ1-2; 7 bases fit TRBD1. Germline CDR1 SGHRS, CDR2 YFSETQ. V lost 4 bases to trimming and J lost 7 bases; unmatched junction nucleotides: 10. The CDR3 extends over 14 amino acids. The CDR3 sequence: CASSAEGTVGGYTF. In DNA, the CDR3 is TGCGCCAGCAGCGCGGAGGGGACAGTGGGTGGCTACACCTTC. Full variable domain (outside the CDR3, taken from reference TRBV5-1 and TRBJ1-2): KAGVTQTPRYLIKTRGQQVTLSCSPISGHRSVSWYQQTPGQGLQFLFEYFSETQRNKGNFPGRFSGRQFSNSRSEMNVSTLELGDSALYLCASSAEGTVGGYTFGSGTRLTVV.

This chain connects TRBV25-1 to TRBJ2-1; TRBD2 might be the D (5 bases). This CDR3 has 14 amino acids. The V gene lost 5 bases and the J gene lost 5 bases, with 13 bases spanning the gap. The germline V gene encodes CDR1 MGHDK and CDR2 SYGVNS. CDR3 in DNA: TGTGCCAGCAGTAAGACTACCACACACAATGAGCAGTTCTTC. Its protein is CASSKTTTHNEQFF.

The gene calls are TRBV7-2 and TRBJ1-5; D is perhaps TRBD1 (5 bases). In germline, CDR1 is SGHTA, CDR2 FQGNSA. CDR3 length: 15 residues. V dropped 4 bases and J dropped 3 bases, with 13 bases sitting between them. The DNA for the CDR3 is TGTGCCAGCAGCTCTCACGGGACTTCCAATCAGCCCCAGCATTTT. Amino acids: CASSSHGTSNQPQHF.

The chain uses TRBV5-8 and TRBJ2-3; TRBD2 agrees at 9 bases. The trim removed 4 bases at V and 3 bases at J, leaving 15 bases unmatched. CDR3 length: 18 residues. The germline gives CDR1 SGHTS, CDR2 YDEGEE. CDR3 bases: TGTGCCAGCAGCGGGGGCCTCCGGGCGGGAGGGTTGACAGATACGCAGTATTTT. Translation gives CASSGGLRAGGLTDTQYF.

This clone was seen only a few times. This chain uses TRBV7-9 with TRBJ1-4; D call uncertain. Per the germline V gene, CDR1 is SEHNR and CDR2 is FQNEAQ (reference sequence). This CDR3 contains 15 residues. V lost 3 bases and J lost 7, with 15 bases in between. The CDR3 here is CASSFHEFGSEKLFF. The CDR3 DNA is TGTGCCAGCAGCTTTCATGAGTTTGGTAGTGAAAAACTGTTTTTT.

There are a few counts of this clone. The chain is built from TRBV6-5 and TRBJ1-2, with D unresolved. Trimming removed 7 bases at V and 3 bases at J, with 6 bases between. Germline V lookup: CDR1 MNHEY, CDR2 SVGAGI. The CDR3 loop spans 11 amino acids. The CDR3 loop reads CASKRDYGYTF. DNA of the CDR3: TGTGCCAGCAAAAGGGACTATGGCTACACCTTC.

The rearrangement uses TRBV6-1 and TRBJ1-3; D is undetermined. V lost 6 bases and J 1 base, leaving 13 bases between the germline ends. CDR3 size: 15 residues. Germline V lookup: CDR1 MNHNS, CDR2 SASEGT. CDR3 in amino acids: CASRLDPSSGNTIYF. DNA for the CDR3: TGTGCCAGCAGATTGGACCCCTCTTCTGGAAACACCATATATTTT.

This chain uses TRBV6-5 with TRBJ2-3, with TRBD1 identical over 9 bases. CDR1 MNHEY and CDR2 SVGAGI come from the germline V gene. The ends lost 8 bases at V and 2 bases at J; junction bases unmatched: 8. The CDR3 contains 15 residues. The CDR3 here is CASGHRGLLTDTQYF. CDR3 DNA sequence: TGTGCCAGCGGTCACAGGGGGCTTCTCACAGATACGCAGTATTTT.

The chain employs TRBV30 and TRBJ1-2; D call uncertain. The CDR3 consists of 14 residues. V gave up 0 bases and J gave up 4 bases, with 12 bases separating them. Germline loops: CDR1 GTSNPN, CDR2 SVGIG (reference sequence). CDR3 loop: CAWSVEALVYGYTF. In nucleotides, the CDR3 is TGTGCCTGGAGTGTAGAAGCTCTTGTCTATGGCTACACCTTC.

The chain employs TRBV14 and TRBJ2-1, with TRBD2 identical over 8 bases. CDR1 SGHDN and CDR2 FVKESK come from the germline V gene. Trimming cost V 1 base and J 4 bases; bases outside gene matches: 6. This CDR3 has 16 residues. The CDR3 spells CASSQGGGGRYNEQFF. The CDR3 DNA sequence: TGTGCCAGCAGCCAAGGGGGCGGGGGGCGGTACAATGAGCAGTTCTTC.

The chain has TRBV7-6 and TRBJ2-7; 11 nucleotides match TRBD2. The V and J ends lost 5 bases and 6 bases, in that order; junction bases with no gene match: 9. CDR1 is SGHVS and CDR2 is FNYEAQ in the germline V gene. The CDR3 length is 15 residues. CDR3 nucleotide sequence: TGTGCCAGCAGCCCCATAGCGGGAGGGGGATTCGAGCAGTACTTC. Its protein product is CASSPIAGGGFEQYF. The full variable domain, in which reference TRBV7-6 and TRBJ2-7 provide the parts outside the CDR3, is GAGVSQSPRYKVTKRGQDVALRCDPISGHVSLYWYRQALGQGPEFLTYFNYEAQQDKSGLPNDRFSAERPEGSISTLTIQRTEQRDSAMYRCASSPIAGGGFEQYFGPGTRLTVT.

A word on this clone: This sample also contains other DNA sequences that code for the same CDR3. V usage is TRBV25-1 and J usage is TRBJ2-7; D is uncertain. The length of the CDR3 is 11 residues. Trimming cost V 2 bases and J 3 bases, with 2 bases left between them. In germline, CDR1 is MGHDK, CDR2 SYGVNS. The CDR3 DNA sequence: TGTGCCAGCAGTGAAGGCTACGAGCAGTACTTC. Protein: CASSEGYEQYF.

This chain joins TRBV28 and TRBJ2-5, with D perhaps matching TRBD1 (6 bases). The CDR3 is 16 amino acids. V lost 8 bases, J lost 9 bases, and 28 bases lay in between. Germline V lookup: CDR1 MDHEN, CDR2 SYDVKM. The CDR3 DNA follows: TGTGCCAGCCTCACAGCTTCAGGGACACGCCGATTCCCCCAGTACTTC. Translation: CASLTASGTRRFPQYF.

With regard to this clone: The sample has other DNA sequences that encode this CDR3 too. The chain recombines TRBV7-2 with TRBJ2-5; weak D call: TRBD2 (5 bases). V gave up 5 bases and J gave up 4 bases, with 11 bases separating them. Germline loops: CDR1 SGHTA, CDR2 FQGNSA. The CDR3 contains 13 residues. In DNA form, the CDR3 reads TGTGCCAGCAGCCCGAGCGGTGGAGAGACCCAGTACTTC. Its protein is CASSPSGGETQYF.